The 6 T cell receptor beta chains below come from one sample, sequenced in a study of response to subunit inactivated influenza vaccine. TCRdb passed the RT-PCR reads through MiXCR, listing each CDR3 protein once. The sample has under 950,000 distinct CDR3 sequences; around 20% are singletons. The sample consisted of PBMCs from blood, taken 5 to 6 days after vaccination. The receptors were sampled from a man between 50 and 59 years old who received an inactivated influenza vaccine.

This clonotype was detected a few times. The rearrangement uses TRBV4-3 and TRBJ2-5, with TRBD1 matching 9 bases. V shed 0 bases and J 5 bases; nucleotides not matched to a gene: 7. This CDR3 is built from 16 residues. Germline V gene sequence: CDR1 LGHNA, CDR2 YSLEER. The CDR3 protein is CASSQEGTGPGETQYF. Written as DNA, the CDR3 is TGCGCCAGCAGCCAAGAGGGGACAGGGCCGGGGGAGACCCAGTACTTC.

A remark on this clonotype: A much larger clone differs from this one at a single base, so this may be a read error. V gene TRBV28 combines with J gene TRBJ2-7, with a tentative D call TRBD1 (5 bases). The J call may be faulty, since TRBJ2-1 better matches the DNA end. The germline CDR1 and CDR2 sequences are MDHEN and SYDVKM. The CDR3 loop spans 13 amino acids. The CDR3 spells CASSSDTLYEQFF. CDR3 coding DNA: TGTGCCAGCAGCTCGGACACCCTCTACGAGCAGTTCTTC.

This clonotype has just a few counts. The chain uses TRBV10-3 and TRBJ1-5; 8 bases agree with TRBD1. Germline CDR1 is ENHRY and CDR2 is SYGVKD. This CDR3 spans 16 amino acids. The V and J ends lost 4 bases and 2 bases, in that order; junction bases with no gene match: 7. The CDR3 DNA follows: TGTGCCATCAGTGCTGGACAGGGAAGAGGCAATCAGCCCCAGCATTTT. Its translation is CAISAGQGRGNQPQHF.

In its sample, this clonotype was seen a few times. V gene TRBV6-5 combines with J gene TRBJ2-1; 7 positions match TRBD2. Trimming took 2 bases from V and 8 from J; bases not matched to a gene: 6. Germline V CDR1 and CDR2: MNHEY, SVGAGI. The CDR3 totals 14 residues. The CDR3 here is CASSYMAGVYEQFF. In DNA, the CDR3 is TGTGCCAGCAGTTACATGGCGGGAGTTTATGAGCAGTTCTTC.

As concerns this clonotype: With a much larger clone just one base away, this may be a read error. This chain connects TRBV12-3 or TRBV12-4 to TRBJ2-7; D call uncertain. The CDR3 has 12 residues. The V and J ends lost 7 bases and 4 bases respectively, with 11 bases between them. The CDR3 DNA reads TGTGCCAGCATCCCCCTGGGTTACGAGCAGTACTTC. Protein product: CASIPLGYEQYF.

This clonotype was seen only a few times. The V and J genes are TRBV6-5 and TRBJ2-2; a possible D gene is TRBD2 (6 bases). There are 15 residues in the CDR3. The ends were cut back, 0 bases at V and 6 bases at J, with 11 bases in the middle. Looked up from germline, CDR1 is MNHEY and CDR2 is SVGAGI. CDR3 protein: CASSYSASGAGELFF. The CDR3 DNA follows: TGTGCCAGCAGTTACTCAGCATCGGGGGCCGGGGAGCTGTTTTTT.